The following is a T cell receptor (beta chain) sequence with its context. This clonotype was seen repeatedly, ten times or more. There is no known antigen for this receptor. The junction differs from germline at one of its ends, possibly a read error. cDNA was synthesized by template-switch 5'RACE using a primer with a 10-nucleotide random unique molecular identifier that tagged each TCR transcript. Each sequencing run produced over 160 million TCR-beta sequences covering 15-18 subjects. The RNeasy kit was used for extraction of total RNA. The KAPA Real-time Library Amplification kit was used to amplify TCR-beta VDJ regions with primers for the TCR constant region and the 5'RACE anchor. Sample indexes and Illumina adaptors were added in a first PCR, and a second PCR then increased library yield. After Ampure bead purification, the TCR product of roughly 650 bp was size-selected on a 2% E-gel SizeSelection system. Before pooling, libraries had their quality checked on a Bioanalyzer, their concentration measured with Qubit, and their quantity determined with the Kapa Library Quantification kit. An Illumina HiSeq 2500 sequenced the libraries paired-end 2 x 150 bp. To increase sequence diversity, roughly 25-31% phiX was spiked into each library pool. In the original analysis: Quality-filtered reads were processed with the UMI-based MiGEC pipeline, which removed over 80% of raw TCR sequences during error correction. VDJ genes were aligned to IMGT germline references, and each clonotype was defined by a unique CDR3 amino acid sequence together with V-J genes. VDJtools evaluated clonal expansion, Shannon diversity and CDR3 relatedness (CalcPairwiseDistances, ClusterSamples); CLCbio workbench built phylogenetic trees. Using coefficient-of-variation modelling across technical triplicates, the study counted a clone as expanded if it had at least 8 unique UMIs. In-frame beta chains were kept once TCRdb had trimmed the public reads at Q25 with fastp and called clones with MiXCR. Every CDR3 protein is listed once, alongside the most common genes and DNA of its rows. TCRdb, not the authors, supplied the V and J calls. The sample table holds around 40,000 distinct CDR3 sequences, of which 9.5% to 15% were seen once. Of the sample, around 1.3% falls within the top ten clones.

This sample is part of a study of neurological immune-mediated disorders (dated 2019 in TCRdb). With regard to the full study: The study compared peripheral blood TCR-beta repertoires of HTLV-I-associated myelopathy (HAM/TSP) patients, multiple sclerosis patients and healthy controls using UMI-based sequencing. The approximately 96 TCR-beta libraries covered PBMC samples along with longitudinal samples, technical triplicates, and paired sorted CD4+ and CD8+ T-cell subsets. Of the 68 subjects in the cohort, some 15 were HAM/TSP patients, about 34 were multiple sclerosis patients, and roughly 20 were healthy controls. Study-wide conclusions, independent of this receptor: TCR clonal expansion was greatest in HAM/TSP patients and smallest in MS patients, who ranked below even healthy controls. No identical CDR3 amino acid sequences were found to be shared among expanded clones across subjects, suggesting that TCR-beta repertoires were private in all groups.

CDR1 GTSNPN and CDR2 SVGIG were looked up in the germline V gene (reference sequence). The CDR3 contains 12 residues, cysteine and phenylalanine counted. Left in the record is the CDR3 DNA by itself, 36 bases read in frame from the first base. The healthy controls were volunteers from blood banks in Maryland, USA. For the unsorted PBMC libraries, 2 million PBMCs were stored in RNAlater at -80 degrees C until RNA extraction and were used to generate the libraries. PBMCs were separated from peripheral blood using Ficoll-Hypaque density gradient centrifugation and then cryopreserved in liquid nitrogen.

Recombination connected TRBV30 to TRBJ2-7; no confident D gene assignment can be made. Input material: PBMCs. This TCR was recovered from a female donor in good health. The CDR3 protein is CAWSQRAYEQCF. The nucleotide sequence reads as follows: TGTGCCTGGAGCCAAAGAGCCTACGAGCAGTGCTTC. The reference TRBV30 and TRBJ2-7 proteins fill in what lies around the CDR3, so the full variable domain reads SQTIHQWPATLVQPVGSPLSLECTVEGTSNPNLYWYRQAAGRGLQLLFYSVGIGQISSEVPQNLSASRPQDRQFILSSKKLLLSDSGFYLCAWSQRAYEQCFGPGTRLTVT.